Listed here are 27 T cell receptor beta chains from one sample, sequenced in a study of blood T cell repertoires in COVID-19. Only in-frame clones appear in the TCRdb table, and some are missing; sequencing was by immunoSEQ multiplex PCR. The sample carries 120,000 to 150,000 clones, 85% to 90% recorded once. Sequences were obtained from peripheral blood. These receptors all come from a human donor in a cohort sampled during active COVID-19.

The chain joins TRBV28 to TRBJ1-3; D may be TRBD1 (5 bases). The V end lost 7 bases, the J end lost 2 bases, and 21 bases lay between the germline ends. CDR1 and CDR2 (germline): MDHEN, SYDVKM. The CDR3 totals 17 residues. The CDR3 DNA reads as TGTGCCAGCACCGAATTCGGGGGAGCGAGCCCTGGAAACACCATATATTTT. It is translated as CASTEFGGASPGNTIYF.

This clone appeared a single time. The chain joins TRBV14 to TRBJ1-4; no firm D call. This CDR3 comprises 13 residues. Germline CDR1 SGHDN, CDR2 FVKESK. Trimming removed 5 bases from V and 4 bases from J, with 8 bases in between. As DNA, the CDR3 is TGTGCCAGCAGCTCAGGATATAATGAAAAACTGTTTTTT. This sequence encodes CASSSGYNEKLFF.

This clone turned up a few times. The chain recombines TRBV5-4 with TRBJ2-7, with 13 bases lining up with TRBD2. The germline V gene encodes CDR1 SGHNT and CDR2 YYREEE (reference sequence). The length of the CDR3 is 15 residues. V lost 2 bases to trimming and J lost 6 bases; unmatched junction nucleotides: 5. CDR3 amino acids: CASSFGTSGVGEQYF. The DNA of the CDR3 is TGTGCCAGCAGCTTCGGGACTAGCGGGGTAGGCGAGCAGTACTTC.

This chain connects TRBV4-3 to TRBJ2-2, with 7 bases aligning to TRBD1. This CDR3 is 14 amino acids long. The germline V gene has CDR1 LGHNA and CDR2 YSLEER. V shed 4 bases and J 5 bases; nucleotides not matched to a gene: 4. The CDR3 spells CASSLGQATGELFF. The CDR3 bases are TGCGCCAGCAGCCTCGGACAGGCTACCGGGGAGCTGTTTTTT.

CDR3: CASSSTSTNTGELFF. In DNA form, the CDR3 reads TGTGCCAGCAGCTCGACTAGCACGAACACCGGGGAGCTGTTTTTT. V and J are TRBV7-2 and TRBJ2-2; TRBD2 matches at 7 bases. Looked up from germline, CDR1 is SGHTA and CDR2 is FQGNSA. The CDR3 consists of 15 residues. Unmatched junction bases numbered 2, after V lost 4 bases and J lost 0 bases.

This chain links TRBV19 with TRBJ2-7; unclear D gene. Trimming removed 3 bases at V and 2 bases at J, with 8 bases between. CDR1 and CDR2 (germline): LNHDA, SQIVND (reference sequence). The CDR3 loop spans 13 amino acids. In DNA form, the CDR3 reads TGTGCCAGTAGTATCTTCCTAGCCTACGAGCAGTACTTC. It is translated as CASSIFLAYEQYF.

The V and J genes are TRBV6-6 and TRBJ2-7; D unresolved. Trimming left V 5 bases short and J 4 bases short, with 6 bases between. The CDR3 contains 11 residues. CDR1 MNHNY and CDR2 SVGAGI come from the germline V gene (reference sequence). For the CDR3, the DNA is TGTGCCAGCAGTCACCGGTACGAGCAGTACTTC. Translating gives CASSHRYEQYF.

In this sample, this clone turned up a few times. The chain carries TRBV9 and TRBJ2-1; TRBD2 is a possible D gene (6 bases). This CDR3 has 13 amino acids. V gave up 0 bases and J gave up 9 bases, with 10 bases separating them. Germline V gene data show CDR1 as SGDLS and CDR2 as YYNGEE. The CDR3 region is CASSVVDGGEQFF. In DNA, the CDR3 is TGTGCCAGCAGCGTAGTAGACGGGGGTGAGCAGTTCTTC.

V and J are TRBV7-6 and TRBJ2-3, with 8 nucleotides matching TRBD2. V lost 5 bases and J lost 4; bases outside the gene matches: 8. Germline V gene data show CDR1 as SGHVS and CDR2 as FNYEAQ. The CDR3 loop spans 15 amino acids. The CDR3 DNA reads TGTGCCAGCAGCCCCAGCGGGAGTGCCGCAGATACGCAGTATTTT. This codes for CASSPSGSAADTQYF.

CDR3 region: CASTTGLATNEKLFF. The CDR3 bases are TGTGCCTCTACCACAGGGTTGGCAACTAATGAAAAACTGTTTTTT. The chain carries TRBV30 and TRBJ1-4, with D perhaps matching TRBD1 (6 bases). V was pared by 7 bases and J by 0 bases, with 15 bases between. CDR1 is GTSNPN and CDR2 is SVGIG in the germline V gene (reference sequence). The CDR3 totals 15 residues. Combining the CDR3 with reference TRBV30 and TRBJ1-4 gives the whole variable domain SQTIHQWPATLVQPVGSPLSLECTVEGTSNPNLYWYRQAAGRGLQLLFYSVGIGQISSEVPQNLSASRPQDRQFILSSKKLLLSDSGFYLCASTTGLATNEKLFFGSGTQLSVL.

The chain carries TRBV6-4 and TRBJ2-2; D is perhaps TRBD1 (5 bases). Germline V gene data show CDR1 as MRHNA and CDR2 as SNTAGT. The CDR3 covers 16 residues. V was cut by 0 bases and J by 4 bases, with 12 bases left in between. The CDR3 reads CASSDSEQELTGELFF. CDR3 nucleotides: TGTGCCAGCAGTGACTCGGAACAGGAGCTCACCGGGGAGCTGTTTTTT.

In its sample, this clone was seen once. The chain employs TRBV4-3 and TRBJ1-2, with 11 bases that match TRBD1. Germline V gene lookup returns CDR1 LGHNA and CDR2 YSLEER. V was clipped by 4 bases and J by 5 bases; unmatched bases: 6. The CDR3 contains 15 residues. The CDR3 nucleotides read TGCGCCAGCAGCCTCTTCGGACAGGGGGCATATGGCTACACCTTC. It is translated as CASSLFGQGAYGYTF.

The chain couples TRBV11-2 to TRBJ1-1; tentative D call: TRBD1 (5 bases). The CDR3 spans 16 residues. Germline CDR1 is SGHAT and CDR2 is FQNNGV. Trimming took off 1 base at V and 1 base at J, with 13 bases between the two ends. The CDR3 sequence: CASSLVTGGANTEAFF. The CDR3 DNA is TGTGCCAGCAGCTTAGTTACAGGTGGGGCGAACACTGAAGCTTTCTTT.

This clone has a single count. The V call is TRBV28, the J call TRBJ1-5, with D unresolved. CDR3 size: 16 residues. V dropped 2 bases and J dropped 3 bases, with 14 bases sitting between them. Looked up from germline, CDR1 is MDHEN and CDR2 is SYDVKM. The CDR3 nucleotides are TGTGCCAGCAGTTTAGCGTCAGGCCCCCTCAATCAGCCCCAGCATTTT. Translation: CASSLASGPLNQPQHF.

V gene TRBV18 combines with J gene TRBJ2-2; D may be TRBD1 (5 bases). The CDR3 loop spans 15 amino acids. CDR1 KGHSH and CDR2 LQKENI come from the germline V gene. Trimming cost V 0 bases and J 7 bases, with 12 bases left between them. The CDR3: CASSPPAQGDGELFF. Written as DNA, the CDR3 is TGTGCCAGCTCACCACCTGCGCAAGGGGACGGGGAGCTGTTTTTT.

The table lists this clone with a few counts. The J gene is TRBJ1-5, the V gene TRBV10-3; D remains ambiguous. V gave up 2 bases and J gave up 4 bases, with 15 bases separating them. From germline, CDR1 is ENHRY and CDR2 SYGVKD. The CDR3 length is 16 residues. CDR3 in DNA: TGTGCCATCAGTGAGAGGGAGCGGGCCGTTAATCAGCCCCAGCATTTT. It codes for CAISERERAVNQPQHF.

V usage is TRBV19 and J usage is TRBJ2-7; TRBD1 matches at 8 bases. Germline V gives CDR1 LNHDA, CDR2 SQIVND (reference sequence). This CDR3 comprises 13 residues. Losses at the gene ends were 8 bases for V and 2 bases for J; bases not matched to a gene: 5. The CDR3 DNA reads TGTGCCAGTGCTGGACAGGGTGCCTACGAGCAGTACTTC. This codes for CASAGQGAYEQYF.

The rearrangement uses TRBV4-3 and TRBJ2-7, with 7 positions matching TRBD1. Germline CDR1 is LGHNA and CDR2 is YSLEER. The trim removed 4 bases at V and 5 bases at J, leaving 8 bases unmatched. The CDR3 has 14 residues. DNA of the CDR3: TGCGCCAGCAGCCGATCACAGGGGAGCGACGAGCAGTACTTC. Amino acid sequence: CASSRSQGSDEQYF.

The chain has TRBV28 and TRBJ1-2; 7 bases line up with TRBD1. CDR1 and CDR2 from the germline V gene are MDHEN and SYDVKM. This CDR3 contains 16 residues. J was trimmed by 6 bases and V by 2 bases; bases with no gene match: 12. As DNA, the CDR3 is TGTGCCAGCAGTTTACCGACAGGGAGGAAGAAGGATGGCTACACCTTC. Translating it yields CASSLPTGRKKDGYTF.

The sample holds one count of this clone. This rearrangement joins TRBV11-3 to TRBJ1-1; the D is unclear. CDR1 is SGHNT and CDR2 is YENEEA in the germline V gene. This CDR3 is 15 amino acids long. V was pared by 4 bases and J by 4 bases, with 16 bases between. The CDR3 nucleotides read TGTGCCAGCAGCTCCCGCGTTGAACCGAGCACTGAAGCTTTCTTT. Translation gives CASSSRVEPSTEAFF.

Only a few counts were recorded for this clone. V and J are TRBV5-5 and TRBJ1-1; tentative D call: TRBD1 (5 bases). The CDR3 totals 13 residues. CDR1 is SGHKS and CDR2 is YYEKEE in the germline V gene (reference sequence). Trimming left V 7 bases short and J 0 bases short, with 10 bases between. The CDR3 loop is CASCRDLNTEAFF. As DNA, the CDR3 is TGTGCCAGCTGCAGGGATTTGAACACTGAAGCTTTCTTT.

In this sample, this clone turned up once. V is TRBV20-1 and J is TRBJ2-5; D unresolved. Germline lookup yields CDR1 DFQATT and CDR2 SNEGSKA (reference sequence). The ends were cut back, 2 bases at V and 5 bases at J, with 6 bases in the middle. CDR3 length: 11 residues. This chain's CDR3 is CSARPRETQYF. In DNA, the CDR3 is TGCAGTGCTAGACCGAGGGAGACCCAGTACTTC.

This clone was seen a handful of times. The chain carries TRBV30 and TRBJ2-2; tentative D call: TRBD2 (6 bases). CDR1 and CDR2 (germline): GTSNPN, SVGIG (reference sequence). This CDR3 has 14 residues. V gave up 2 bases and J gave up 3 bases, with 10 bases separating them. CDR3 sequence: CAWSRDFDTGELFF. In nucleotides, the CDR3 is TGTGCCTGGAGTAGGGACTTCGACACCGGGGAGCTGTTTTTT.

This clone occurred once. CDR3 nucleotide sequence: TGTGCCAGTAGTCCGGGCGACAGGGTTTCGATTCAGCCCCAGCATTTT. This codes for CASSPGDRVSIQPQHF. The chain links TRBV19 to TRBJ1-5, with 7 bases lining up with TRBD1. The V and J ends lost 5 bases and 6 bases, in that order; junction bases with no gene match: 13. In germline, CDR1 is LNHDA, CDR2 SQIVND (reference sequence). The CDR3 is 16 amino acids.

V gene TRBV28 combines with J gene TRBJ2-5; 7 bases are shared with TRBD1. V shed 4 bases and J 6 bases; nucleotides not matched to a gene: 14. The CDR3 runs 16 residues. Germline V gene lookup returns CDR1 MDHEN and CDR2 SYDVKM. For the CDR3, the DNA is TGTGCCAGCAGTTCACCCTCCAAGACAGGGATTAAGACCCAGTACTTC. Translation gives CASSSPSKTGIKTQYF.

V and J are TRBV19 and TRBJ2-1, with 8 bases lining up with TRBD2. The CDR3 runs to 16 residues. V dropped 5 bases and J dropped 2; count of bases not matched to a gene: 8. CDR1 and CDR2 from the germline V gene are LNHDA and SQIVND (reference sequence). The CDR3 DNA reads TGTGCCAGTAGTCCATCTATCGGGGGGGCCTACAATGAGCAGTTCTTC. Protein: CASSPSIGGAYNEQFF.

CDR3 sequence reads: CAWSVLGQGNQPQHF. The CDR3 nucleotides read TGTGCCTGGAGTGTACTGGGTCAGGGCAATCAGCCCCAGCATTTT. The gene calls are TRBV30 and TRBJ1-5; D is unresolved. Germline loops: CDR1 GTSNPN, CDR2 SVGIG (reference sequence). V lost 0 bases and J 2 bases, leaving 11 bases between the germline ends. The CDR3 runs 15 residues.